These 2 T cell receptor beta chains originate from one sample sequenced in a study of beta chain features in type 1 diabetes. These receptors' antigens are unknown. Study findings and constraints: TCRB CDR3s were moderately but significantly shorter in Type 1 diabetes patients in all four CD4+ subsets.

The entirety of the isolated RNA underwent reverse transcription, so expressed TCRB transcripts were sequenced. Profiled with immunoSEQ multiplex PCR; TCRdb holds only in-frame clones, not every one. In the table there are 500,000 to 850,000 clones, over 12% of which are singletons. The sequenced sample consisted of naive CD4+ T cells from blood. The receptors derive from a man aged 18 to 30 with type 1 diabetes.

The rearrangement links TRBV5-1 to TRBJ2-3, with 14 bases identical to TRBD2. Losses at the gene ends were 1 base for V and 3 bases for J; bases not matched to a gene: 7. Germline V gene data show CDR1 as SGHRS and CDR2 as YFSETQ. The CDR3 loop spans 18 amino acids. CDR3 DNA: TGCGCCAGCAGCTTGTTGACTAGCGGGAGGGCCAGAACAGATACGCAGTATTTT. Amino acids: CASSLLTSGRARTDTQYF.

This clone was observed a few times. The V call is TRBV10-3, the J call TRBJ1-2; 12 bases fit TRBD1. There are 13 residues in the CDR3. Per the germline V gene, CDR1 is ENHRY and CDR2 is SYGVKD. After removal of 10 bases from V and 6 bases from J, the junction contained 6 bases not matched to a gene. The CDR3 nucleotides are TGTGCCAACGCCGGGACAGGGGGCGATGGCTACACCTTC. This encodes CANAGTGGDGYTF.